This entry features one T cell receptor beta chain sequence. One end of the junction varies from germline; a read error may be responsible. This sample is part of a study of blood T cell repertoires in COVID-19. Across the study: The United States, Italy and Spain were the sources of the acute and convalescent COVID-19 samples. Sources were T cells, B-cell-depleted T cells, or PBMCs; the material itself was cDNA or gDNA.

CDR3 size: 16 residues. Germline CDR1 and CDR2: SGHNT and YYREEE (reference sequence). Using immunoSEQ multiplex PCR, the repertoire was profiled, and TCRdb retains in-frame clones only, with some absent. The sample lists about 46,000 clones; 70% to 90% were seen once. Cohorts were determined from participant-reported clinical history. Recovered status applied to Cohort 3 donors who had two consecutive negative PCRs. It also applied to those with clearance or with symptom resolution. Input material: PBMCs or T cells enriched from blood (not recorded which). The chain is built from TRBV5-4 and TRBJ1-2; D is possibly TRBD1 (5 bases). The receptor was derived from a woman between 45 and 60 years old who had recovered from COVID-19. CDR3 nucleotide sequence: TGTGCCAGCAGCTTGGGGGTGGGACGGACTAAGTATGGCTACACCTTC. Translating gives CASSLGVGRTKYGYTF.